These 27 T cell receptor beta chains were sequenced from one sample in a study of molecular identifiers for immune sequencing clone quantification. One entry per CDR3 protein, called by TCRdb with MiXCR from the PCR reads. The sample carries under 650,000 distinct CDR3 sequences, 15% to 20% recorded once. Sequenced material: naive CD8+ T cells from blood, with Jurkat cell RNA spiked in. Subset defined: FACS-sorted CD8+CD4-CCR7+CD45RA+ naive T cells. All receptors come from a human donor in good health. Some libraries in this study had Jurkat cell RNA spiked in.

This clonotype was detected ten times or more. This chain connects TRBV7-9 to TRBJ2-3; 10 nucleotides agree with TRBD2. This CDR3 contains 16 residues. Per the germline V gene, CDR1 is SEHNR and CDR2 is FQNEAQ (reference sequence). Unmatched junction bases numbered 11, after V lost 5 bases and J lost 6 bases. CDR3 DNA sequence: TGTGCCAGCAGCATACCTACTAGCGGGGCGGATGATACGCAGTATTTT. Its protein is CASSIPTSGADDTQYF.

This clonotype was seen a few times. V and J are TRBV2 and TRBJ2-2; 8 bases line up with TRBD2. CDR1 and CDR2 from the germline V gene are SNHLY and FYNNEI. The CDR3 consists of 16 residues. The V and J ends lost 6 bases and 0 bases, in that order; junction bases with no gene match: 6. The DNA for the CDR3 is TGTGCCAGCAGCGCCCCGGGAGGGACGAACACCGGGGAGCTGTTTTTT. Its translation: CASSAPGGTNTGELFF.

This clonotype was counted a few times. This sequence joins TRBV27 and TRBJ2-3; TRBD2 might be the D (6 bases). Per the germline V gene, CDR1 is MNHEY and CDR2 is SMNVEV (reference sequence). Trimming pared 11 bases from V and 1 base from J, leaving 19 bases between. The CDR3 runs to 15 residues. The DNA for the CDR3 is TGTGCCGGCACACTCGTAACGGGAGGCACAGATACGCAGTATTTT. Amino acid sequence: CAGTLVTGGTDTQYF.

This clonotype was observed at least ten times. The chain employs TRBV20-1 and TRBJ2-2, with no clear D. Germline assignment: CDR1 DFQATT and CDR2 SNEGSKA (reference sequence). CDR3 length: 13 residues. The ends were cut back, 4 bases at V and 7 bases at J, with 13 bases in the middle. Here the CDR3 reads CSAIHYSDGELFF. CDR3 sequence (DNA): TGCAGTGCTATTCACTATAGTGACGGGGAGCTGTTTTTT.

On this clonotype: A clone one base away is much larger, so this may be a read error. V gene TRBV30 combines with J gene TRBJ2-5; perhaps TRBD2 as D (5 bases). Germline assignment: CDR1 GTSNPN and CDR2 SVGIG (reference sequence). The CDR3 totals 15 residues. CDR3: CAWSDPRTPHETRYF. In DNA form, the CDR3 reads TGTGCCTGGAGTGACCCCCGGACTCCGCATGAGACCCGGTACTTC. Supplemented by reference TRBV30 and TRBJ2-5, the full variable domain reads SQTIHQWPATLVQPVGSPLSLECTVEGTSNPNLYWYRQAAGRGLQLLFYSVGIGQISSEVPQNLSASRPQDRQFILSSKKLLLSDSGFYLCAWSDPRTPHETRYFGPGTRLLVL.

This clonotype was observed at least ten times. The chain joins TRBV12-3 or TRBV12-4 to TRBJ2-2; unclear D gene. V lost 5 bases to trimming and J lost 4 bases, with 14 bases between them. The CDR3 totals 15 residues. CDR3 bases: TGTGCCAGCAGTCCTCTACAAGGTTTCACCGGGGAGCTGTTTTTT. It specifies CASSPLQGFTGELFF.

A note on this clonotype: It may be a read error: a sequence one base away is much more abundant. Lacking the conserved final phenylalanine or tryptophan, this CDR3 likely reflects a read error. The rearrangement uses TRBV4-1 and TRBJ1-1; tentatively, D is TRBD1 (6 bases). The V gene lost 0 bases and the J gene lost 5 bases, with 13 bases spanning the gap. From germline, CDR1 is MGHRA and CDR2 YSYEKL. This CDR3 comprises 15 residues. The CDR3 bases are TGCGCCAGCAGCCAAGATCCCAGGGGACAAACTGAAGCTTTCCTT. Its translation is CASSQDPRGQTEAFL.

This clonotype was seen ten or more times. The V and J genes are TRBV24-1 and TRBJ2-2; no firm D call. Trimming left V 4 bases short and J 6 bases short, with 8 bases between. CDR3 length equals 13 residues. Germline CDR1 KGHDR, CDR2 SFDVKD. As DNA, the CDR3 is TGTGCCACCAGTGACTCATCCCCCGGGGAGCTGTTTTTT. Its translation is CATSDSSPGELFF.

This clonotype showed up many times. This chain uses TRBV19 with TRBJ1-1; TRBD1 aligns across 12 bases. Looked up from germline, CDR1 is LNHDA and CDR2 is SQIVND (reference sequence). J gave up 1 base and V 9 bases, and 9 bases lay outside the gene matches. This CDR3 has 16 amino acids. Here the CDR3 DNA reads TGTGCCAGCTCTCCCGGGACAGGGGGCACGAACACTGAAGCTTTCTTT. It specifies CASSPGTGGTNTEAFF.

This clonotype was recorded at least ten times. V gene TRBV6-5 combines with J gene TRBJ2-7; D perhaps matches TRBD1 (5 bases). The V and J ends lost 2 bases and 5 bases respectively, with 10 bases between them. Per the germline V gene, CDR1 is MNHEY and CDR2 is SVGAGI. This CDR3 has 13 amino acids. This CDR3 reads CASSYRGPHEQYF. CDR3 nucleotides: TGTGCCAGCAGTTACAGGGGCCCCCACGAGCAGTACTTC.

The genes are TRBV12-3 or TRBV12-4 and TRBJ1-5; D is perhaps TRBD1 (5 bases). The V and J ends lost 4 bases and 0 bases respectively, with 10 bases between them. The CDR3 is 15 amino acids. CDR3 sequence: CASSSGAASNQPQHF. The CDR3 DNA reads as TGTGCCAGCAGTTCCGGGGCAGCTAGCAATCAGCCCCAGCATTTT.

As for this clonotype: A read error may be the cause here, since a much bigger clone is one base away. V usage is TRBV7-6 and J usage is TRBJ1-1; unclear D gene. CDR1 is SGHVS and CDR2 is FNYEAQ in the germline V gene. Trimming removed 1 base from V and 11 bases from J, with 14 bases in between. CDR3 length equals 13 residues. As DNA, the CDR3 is TGTGCCAGCAGCTTAGGTGGAGAGGGCGATGCTTTCTTT. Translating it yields CASSLGGEGDAFF.

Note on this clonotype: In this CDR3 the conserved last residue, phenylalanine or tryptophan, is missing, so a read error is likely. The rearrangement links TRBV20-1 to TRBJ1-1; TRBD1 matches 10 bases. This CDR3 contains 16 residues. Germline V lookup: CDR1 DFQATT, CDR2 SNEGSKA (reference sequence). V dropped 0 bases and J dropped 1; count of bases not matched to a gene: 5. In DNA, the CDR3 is TGCAGTGCTAGAGATCACGACAGGGGGCGGAACACTGAAGCTTTCCTT. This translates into CSARDHDRGRNTEAFL.

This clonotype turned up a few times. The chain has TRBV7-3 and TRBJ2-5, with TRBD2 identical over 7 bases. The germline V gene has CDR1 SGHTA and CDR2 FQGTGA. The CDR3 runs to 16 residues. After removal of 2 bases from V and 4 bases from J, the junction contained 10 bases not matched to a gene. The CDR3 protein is CASSLLGAGDVETQYF. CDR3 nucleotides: TGTGCCAGCAGCTTACTTGGGGCGGGAGACGTAGAGACCCAGTACTTC.

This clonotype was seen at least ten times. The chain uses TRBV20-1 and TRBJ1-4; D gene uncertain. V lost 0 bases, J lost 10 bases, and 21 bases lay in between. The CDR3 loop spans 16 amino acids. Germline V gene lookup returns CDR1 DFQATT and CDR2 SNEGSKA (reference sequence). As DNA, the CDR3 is TGCAGTGCTAGAGATAAATCCGGGTTTGCCCTTGGAAAACTGTTTTTT. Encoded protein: CSARDKSGFALGKLFF.

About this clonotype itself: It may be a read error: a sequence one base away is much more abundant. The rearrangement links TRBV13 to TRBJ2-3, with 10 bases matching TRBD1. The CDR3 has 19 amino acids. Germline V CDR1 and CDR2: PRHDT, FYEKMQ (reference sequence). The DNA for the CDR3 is TGTTCCAGCAGCTCGCCAGTGCCGGACAGGGGGAGTGGGACAGATACGCAGTATTTT. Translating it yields CSSSSPVPDRGSGTDTQYF.

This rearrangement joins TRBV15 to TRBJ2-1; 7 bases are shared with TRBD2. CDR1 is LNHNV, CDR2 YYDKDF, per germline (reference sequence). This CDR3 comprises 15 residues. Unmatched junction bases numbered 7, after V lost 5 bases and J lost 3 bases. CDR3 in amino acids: CATSGRLAVYNEQFF. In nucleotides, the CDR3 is TGTGCCACCAGCGGGCGACTAGCAGTCTACAATGAGCAGTTCTTC.

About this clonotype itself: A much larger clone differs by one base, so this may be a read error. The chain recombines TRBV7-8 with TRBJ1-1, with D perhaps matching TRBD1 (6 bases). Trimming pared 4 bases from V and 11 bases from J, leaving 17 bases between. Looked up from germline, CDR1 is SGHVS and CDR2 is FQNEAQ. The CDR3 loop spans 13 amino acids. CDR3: CASSWIGGSRAFF. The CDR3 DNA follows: TGTGCCAGCAGCTGGATAGGGGGTTCGCGCGCTTTCTTT.

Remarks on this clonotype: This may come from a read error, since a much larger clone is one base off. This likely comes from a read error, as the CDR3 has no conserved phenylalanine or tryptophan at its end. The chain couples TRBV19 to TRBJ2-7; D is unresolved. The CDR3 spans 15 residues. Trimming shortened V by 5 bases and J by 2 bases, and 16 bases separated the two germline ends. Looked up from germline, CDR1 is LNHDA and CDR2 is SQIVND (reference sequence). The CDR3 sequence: CASSVSGSRAYEQYL. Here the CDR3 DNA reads TGTGCCAGTAGTGTGTCTGGGTCAAGGGCCTACGAGCAGTACCTC.

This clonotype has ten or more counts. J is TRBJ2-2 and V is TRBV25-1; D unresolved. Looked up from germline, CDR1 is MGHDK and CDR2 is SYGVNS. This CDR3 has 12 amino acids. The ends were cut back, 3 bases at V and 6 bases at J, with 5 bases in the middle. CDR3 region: CASSDRSGELFF. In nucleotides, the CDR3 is TGTGCCAGCAGTGATCGGTCCGGGGAGCTGTTTTTT.

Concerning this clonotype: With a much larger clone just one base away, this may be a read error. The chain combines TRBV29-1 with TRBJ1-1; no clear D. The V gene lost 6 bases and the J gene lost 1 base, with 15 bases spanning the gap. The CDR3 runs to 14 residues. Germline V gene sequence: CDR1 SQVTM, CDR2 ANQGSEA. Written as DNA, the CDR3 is TGCAGCGTAACCCGGGAGAGGACGAACACTGAAGCTTTCTTT. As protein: CSVTRERTNTEAFF.

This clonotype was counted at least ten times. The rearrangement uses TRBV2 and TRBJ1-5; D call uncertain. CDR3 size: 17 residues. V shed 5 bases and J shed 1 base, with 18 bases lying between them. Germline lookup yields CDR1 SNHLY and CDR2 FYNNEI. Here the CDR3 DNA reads TGTGCCAGCAGTCCTAACCAACACGTACAAAGCAATCAGCCCCAGCATTTT. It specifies CASSPNQHVQSNQPQHF.

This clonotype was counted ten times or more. CDR3 DNA sequence: TGTGCCAGCAGTTTTGGTACTCGGGGGCTAGCGGGAGAGACCCAGTACTTC. Translating gives CASSFGTRGLAGETQYF. This chain links TRBV12-3 or TRBV12-4 with TRBJ2-5, with TRBD2 matching 8 bases. The CDR3 spans 17 residues. V lost 3 bases, J lost 4 bases, and 13 bases stayed unmatched.

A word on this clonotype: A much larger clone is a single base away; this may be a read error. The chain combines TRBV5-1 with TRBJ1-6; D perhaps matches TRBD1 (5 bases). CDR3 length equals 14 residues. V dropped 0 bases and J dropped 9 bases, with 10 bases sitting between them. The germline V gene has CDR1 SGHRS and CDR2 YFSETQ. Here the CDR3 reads CASSLGRGSSPLHF. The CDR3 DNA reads TGCGCCAGCAGCTTGGGTCGGGGCTCTTCACCCCTCCACTTT.

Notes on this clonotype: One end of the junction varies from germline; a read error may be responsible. The DNA of the CDR3 is TGCGGCGTTGAAGGAGAGGGTCAGCCGAACACTGAAGCTCTCTTT. Protein sequence: CGVEGEGQPNTEALF. The J gene is TRBJ1-1, the V gene TRBV29-1; no definite D call. CDR1 is SQVTM, CDR2 ANQGSEA, per germline. There are 15 residues in the CDR3. The full variable domain, in which reference TRBV29-1 and TRBJ1-1 provide the parts outside the CDR3, is SAVISQKPSRDICQRGTSLTIQCQVDSQVTMMFWYRQQPGQSLTLIATANQGSEATYESGFVIDKFPISRPNLTFSTLTVSNMSPEDSSIYLCGVEGEGQPNTEALFGQGTRLTVV.

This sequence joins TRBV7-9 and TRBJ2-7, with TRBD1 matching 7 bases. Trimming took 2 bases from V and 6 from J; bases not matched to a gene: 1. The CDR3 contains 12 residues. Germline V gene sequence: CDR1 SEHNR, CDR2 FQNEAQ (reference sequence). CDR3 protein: CASSLYRGEQYF. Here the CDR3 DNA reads TGTGCCAGCAGCTTATACAGGGGCGAGCAGTACTTC.

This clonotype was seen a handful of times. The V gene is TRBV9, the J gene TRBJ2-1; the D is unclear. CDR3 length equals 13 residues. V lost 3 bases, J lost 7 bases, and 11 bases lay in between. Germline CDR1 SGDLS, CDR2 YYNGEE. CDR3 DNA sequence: TGTGCCAGCAGCGCTTCGACTGGAAATGAGCAGTTCTTC. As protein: CASSASTGNEQFF. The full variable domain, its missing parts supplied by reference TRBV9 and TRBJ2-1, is DSGVTQTPKHLITATGQRVTLRCSPRSGDLSVYWYQQSLDQGLQFLIQYYNGEERAKGNILERFSAQQFPDLHSELNLSSLELGDSALYFCASSASTGNEQFFGPGTRLTVL.